The source of this T cell receptor beta chain is a study of CXCR3-negative and CXCR3-positive naive CD8 T cells. Whole-study findings and limits: The TRB CDR3s that CXCR3-positive naive cells carried were more hydrophobic than those of CXCR3-negative naive cells. Diversity was high in both naive subsets and much lower in memory cells. Because surface CD5 did not distinguish the naive subsets, TCR strength was inferred from TRB CDR3 properties.

Germline assignment: CDR1 SGHTA and CDR2 FQGNSA. CDR3 length: 16 amino acids. Libraries of TRB cDNA were made by 5' RACE and carried UMIs. TCRdb reprocessed the 5' RACE reads and reports one entry per CDR3 protein, with no DNA. The record lists some 99,000 distinct CDR3 sequences, of which the ten most abundant hold 1.1%. Naive CD8+ T cells carried a CD45RO-CCR7+CD27+CD95- phenotype. With regard to this clonotype: Its antigen is still unknown.

The sequence came from a human donor in good health. Some clones in this sample may be carry-over from other donors' samples. Sequencing was done on a sample of naive CXCR3+ CD8+ T cells from blood. Documented subset: CD45RO-CCR7+CD27+CD95- naive CD8+ T cells expressing CXCR3 (TNR3+). The V gene is TRBV7-2, the J gene TRBJ2-2; TCRdb lists TRBD1, though no DNA is available to test this call. The CDR3: CASSLVGGGLAGELFF.